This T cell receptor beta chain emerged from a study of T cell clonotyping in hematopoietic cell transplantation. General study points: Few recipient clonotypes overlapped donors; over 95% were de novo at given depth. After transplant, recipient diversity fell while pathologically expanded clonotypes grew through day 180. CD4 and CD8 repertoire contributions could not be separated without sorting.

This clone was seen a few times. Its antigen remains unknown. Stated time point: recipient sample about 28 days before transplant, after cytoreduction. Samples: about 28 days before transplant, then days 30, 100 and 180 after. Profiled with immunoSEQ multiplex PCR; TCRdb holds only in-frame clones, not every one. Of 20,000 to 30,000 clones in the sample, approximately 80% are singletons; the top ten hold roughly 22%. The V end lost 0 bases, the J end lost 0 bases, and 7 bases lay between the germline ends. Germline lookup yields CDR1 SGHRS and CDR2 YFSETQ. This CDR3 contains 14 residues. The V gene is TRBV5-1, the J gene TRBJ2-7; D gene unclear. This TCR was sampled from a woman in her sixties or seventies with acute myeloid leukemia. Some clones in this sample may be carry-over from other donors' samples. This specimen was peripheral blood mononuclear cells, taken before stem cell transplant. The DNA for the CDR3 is TGCGCCAGCAGCTTGGCCGGCAGCTCCTACGAGCAGTACTTC. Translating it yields CASSLAGSSYEQYF.